The sample holds many counts of the clone carrying this T cell receptor (beta chain). Antigen: not known. This CDR3 has 16 amino acids. V shed 0 bases and J shed 7 bases, with 14 bases lying between them. The germline V gene has CDR1 SGHRS and CDR2 YFSETQ. Amplified regions were TCR beta CDR3 sequences from RNA transcripts. A first-round RT-PCR of the TCR CDR3 used the HTBI primer set. TCRdb analysed the multiplex PCR reads with MiXCR anew, one entry per CDR3 protein. The table includes about 400,000 distinct CDR3 sequences, about 15% detected once. Clinical symptoms, serum thyroxine and TRAb, thyroid ultrasound and orbital computed tomography together formed the diagnostic basis. This sample was included in a study of T cells in Graves' hyperthyroidism and ophthalmopathy. Study summary: Upon initial diagnosis and before any treatment, peripheral blood was collected. Regarding the study as a whole: Among thyroid clonotypes expanded above 0.001, most also appeared in blood.

The chain has TRBV5-1 and TRBJ2-6, with D perhaps matching TRBD2 (5 bases). Input material: blood. The TCR sequence derives from a young man with Graves' ophthalmopathy. CDR3 residues: CASSLATDYGANVLTF. The CDR3 nucleotides read TGCGCCAGCAGCTTGGCCACAGACTATGGAGCCAACGTCCTGACTTTC.